The next 25 T cell receptor beta chains were all read from a single sample in a study of cytomegalovirus exposure and HLA in healthy donors. PCR used 60 Vbeta primers and 13 Jbeta primers. Data came from immunoSEQ multiplex PCR; TCRdb stores just in-frame clones and leaves some out. The sample has 150,000 to 200,000 clones, roughly four fifths seen once. Source material: PBMCs. The source is a woman younger than 35 in good health and CMV-seropositive.

CDR3: CASSLDLAGNTIYF. CDR3 coding DNA: TGTGCCAGCAGCTTAGATTTAGCTGGAAACACCATATATTTT. The V gene is TRBV7-9, the J gene TRBJ1-3; D remains unclear. This CDR3 is 14 amino acids long. The V and J ends lost 1 base and 2 bases respectively, with 6 bases between them. Germline V CDR1 and CDR2: SEHNR, FQNEAQ (reference sequence).

This chain connects TRBV4-1 to TRBJ2-1; D may be TRBD1 (6 bases). Germline-derived CDR1 and CDR2 are MGHRA and YSYEKL. This CDR3 is built from 14 residues. The V end was cut by 0 bases, the J end by 6 bases, with 9 bases between. The CDR3 DNA reads as TGCGCCAGCAGCCAAGATGTGGGGGCCAATGAGCAGTTCTTC. Translated: CASSQDVGANEQFF.

The chain combines TRBV19 with TRBJ2-7, with 8 bases identical to TRBD1. V trimming: 10 bases; J trimming: 3 bases; junction bases outside the gene matches: 8. Germline V gene data show CDR1 as LNHDA and CDR2 as SQIVND (reference sequence). The CDR3 runs to 13 residues. CDR3 loop: CATTGDRSYEQYF. Here the CDR3 DNA reads TGTGCCACGACTGGGGACAGGAGCTACGAGCAGTACTTC. Filled out from reference TRBV19 and TRBJ2-7, the complete variable domain reads DGGITQSPKYLFRKEGQNVTLSCEQNLNHDAMYWYRQDPGQGLRLIYYSQIVNDFQKGDIAEGYSVSREKKESFPLTVTSAQKNPTAFYLCATTGDRSYEQYFGPGTRLTVT.

The chain carries TRBV30 and TRBJ2-1; 7 bases map to TRBD1. The CDR3 is 16 amino acids. V lost 4 bases to trimming and J lost 8 bases; unmatched junction nucleotides: 17. Per germline, CDR1 GTSNPN and CDR2 SVGIG (reference sequence). The CDR3 is CAWIDGYRGRFDEQFF. The CDR3 region has the DNA TGTGCCTGGATAGATGGGTACAGGGGTAGGTTCGATGAGCAGTTCTTC.

V is TRBV27 and J is TRBJ1-2; no reliable D call. The CDR3 spans 15 residues. Trimming removed 4 bases from V and 4 bases from J, with 16 bases in between. The germline gives CDR1 MNHEY, CDR2 SMNVEV (reference sequence). CDR3 sequence: CASSSLEGLAYGYTF. CDR3 DNA sequence: TGTGCCAGCAGTTCCCTTGAGGGATTGGCCTATGGCTACACCTTC.

The genes are TRBV5-6 and TRBJ2-7; TRBD1 matches 7 bases. The CDR3 is 13 amino acids. Germline V lookup: CDR1 SGHDT, CDR2 YYEEEE. V lost 4 bases, J lost 3 bases, and 4 bases stayed unmatched. The CDR3 region has the DNA TGTGCCAGCAGCCTATCAGGGGGCTACGAGCAGTACTTC. As protein: CASSLSGGYEQYF. Full variable domain (missing parts from reference TRBV5-6 and TRBJ2-7): DAGVTQSPTHLIKTRGQQVTLRCSPKSGHDTVSWYQQALGQGPQFIFQYYEEEERQRGNFPDRFSGHQFPNYSSELNVNALLLGDSALYLCASSLSGGYEQYFGPGTRLTVT.

The gene calls are TRBV6-5 and TRBJ1-2, with TRBD1 matching 9 bases. This CDR3 comprises 14 residues. With 5 bases clipped from V and 7 bases from J, the junction kept 8 bases outside the gene matches. Germline V gene sequence: CDR1 MNHEY, CDR2 SVGAGI. DNA for the CDR3: TGTGCCAGCAGTCGGGAGGGACAGGGAAGTGGCTACACCTTC. Protein sequence: CASSREGQGSGYTF.

The chain links TRBV13 to TRBJ2-3; 7 positions match TRBD1. V dropped 6 bases and J dropped 4; count of bases not matched to a gene: 16. CDR1 is PRHDT, CDR2 FYEKMQ, per germline (reference sequence). The CDR3 is 17 residues long. CDR3 bases: TGTGCCAGCAGTCGCCTGACACAGGGGATCGGGGCAGATACGCAGTATTTT. Translating it yields CASSRLTQGIGADTQYF. The variable domain in full, with the rest retrieved from reference TRBV13 and TRBJ2-3, is AAGVIQSPRHLIKEKRETATLKCYPIPRHDTVYWYQQGPGQDPQFLISFYEKMQSDKGSIPDRFSAQQFSDYHSELNMSSLELGDSALYFCASSRLTQGIGADTQYFGPGTRLTVL.

The chain joins TRBV7-9 to TRBJ1-1, with D perhaps TRBD1 (5 bases). The CDR3 spans 14 residues. Germline CDR1 SEHNR, CDR2 FQNEAQ (reference sequence). V lost 5 bases to trimming and J lost 6 bases, with 16 bases between them. The CDR3 sequence: CASSRRGEDSEAFF. The DNA for the CDR3 is TGTGCCAGCAGCCGACGGGGGGAGGACTCTGAAGCTTTCTTT.

The chain uses TRBV6-1 and TRBJ2-5; weak D call: TRBD2 (6 bases). CDR1 and CDR2 (germline): MNHNS, SASEGT. The CDR3 loop spans 13 amino acids. V gave up 1 base and J gave up 7 bases, with 10 bases separating them. The DNA for the CDR3 is TGTGCCAGCAGTGAAGGGGGAGGAGTGACCCAGTACTTC. This encodes CASSEGGGVTQYF.

V is TRBV20-1 and J is TRBJ2-4; unclear D gene. This CDR3 region has 11 residues. Germline V gene lookup returns CDR1 DFQATT and CDR2 SNEGSKA (reference sequence). The V end lost 3 bases, the J end lost 5 bases, and 5 bases lay between the germline ends. For the CDR3, the DNA is TGCAGTGCTAGTCGTCAAAACATTCAGTACTTC. It codes for CSASRQNIQYF.

The V gene is TRBV5-4, the J gene TRBJ1-1; 8 positions match TRBD1. Germline V gives CDR1 SGHNT, CDR2 YYREEE (reference sequence). J was trimmed by 0 bases and V by 5 bases; bases with no gene match: 6. The CDR3 extends over 15 amino acids. The CDR3 reads CASRMQDRVNTEAFF. The DNA of the CDR3 is TGTGCCAGCAGGATGCAGGACAGGGTGAACACTGAAGCTTTCTTT.

The chain employs TRBV2 and TRBJ2-7, with TRBD2 as a possible D gene (7 bases). Germline loops: CDR1 SNHLY, CDR2 FYNNEI. Trimming shortened V by 4 bases and J by 2 bases, and 9 bases separated the two germline ends. The CDR3 has 13 amino acids. The CDR3 coding sequence is TGTGCCAGCAGTGTCGGGGGGCCCTACGAGCAGTACTTC. The encoded protein is CASSVGGPYEQYF.

Relative to its sample, this clone is medium-sized (0.01 to 0.1%). The genes are TRBV4-2 and TRBJ2-1, with 15 bases fitting TRBD2. Germline V gives CDR1 LGHNA, CDR2 YNFKEQ. The ends lost 4 bases at V and 4 bases at J; junction bases unmatched: 2. This CDR3 has 16 residues. The CDR3 reads CASSPGTSGGYNEQFF. The CDR3 DNA reads as TGTGCCAGCAGCCCCGGGACTAGCGGGGGGTACAATGAGCAGTTCTTC.

This clone came up once. CDR3 sequence: CASSSWTVKLNTEAFF. CDR3 DNA sequence: TGTGCCAGCAGCTCATGGACAGTTAAACTGAACACTGAAGCTTTCTTT. V is TRBV11-3 and J is TRBJ1-1; D possibly corresponds to TRBD1 (6 bases). Trimming took 4 bases from V and 0 from J, leaving 15 bases between them. This CDR3 contains 16 residues. Germline CDR1 is SGHNT and CDR2 is YENEEA.

On this clone: Relative to the germline gene, one junction end is altered; a read error may explain this. The same CDR3 also results from other DNA sequences found in this sample. J is TRBJ1-1 and V is TRBV6-4, with 7 positions matching TRBD1. CDR3 size: 13 residues. Germline lookup yields CDR1 MRHNA and CDR2 SNTAGT. Written as DNA, the CDR3 is TGTGCCAGCAGCGTGGGACAGAACACTGAAGCCTTCTTT. The encoded protein is CASSVGQNTEAFF.

The J gene is TRBJ2-3, the V gene TRBV5-4, with D possibly matching TRBD1 (5 bases). CDR3 size: 14 residues. CDR1 SGHNT and CDR2 YYREEE come from the germline V gene (reference sequence). V was trimmed by 3 bases and J by 3 bases, leaving 11 bases between them. The CDR3 nucleotides are TGTGCCAGCAGCTACAGGACCAGGACAGATACGCAGTATTTT. Its protein is CASSYRTRTDTQYF.

Concerning this clone: Germline is not matched at one junction end, which may reflect a read error. This chain connects TRBV5-4 to TRBJ2-2, with 8 bases lining up with TRBD1. The germline CDR1 and CDR2 sequences are SGHNT and YYREEE (reference sequence). This CDR3 is built from 15 residues. CDR3 sequence: CVSSWDRQGTGELFF. For the CDR3, the DNA is TGTGTCAGCAGCTGGGACCGACAGGGGACCGGGGAGCTGTTTTTT.

The CDR3 protein is CASSHTFSGNTIYF. The CDR3 region has the DNA TGTGCCAGCAGCCACACATTCTCTGGAAACACCATATATTTT. V usage is TRBV6-1 and J usage is TRBJ1-3; unclear D gene. The V gene lost 6 bases and the J gene lost 0 bases, with 9 bases spanning the gap. In germline, CDR1 is MNHNS, CDR2 SASEGT. The CDR3 consists of 14 residues.

V gene TRBV9 combines with J gene TRBJ1-1; the D is unclear. Per germline, CDR1 SGDLS and CDR2 YYNGEE. The ends were cut back, 3 bases at V and 1 base at J, with 19 bases in the middle. The length of the CDR3 is 17 residues. Here the CDR3 reads CASSEANWWAPNTEAFF. Written as DNA, the CDR3 is TGTGCCAGCAGCGAGGCGAATTGGTGGGCCCCGAACACTGAAGCTTTCTTT. The full variable domain, with the rest looked up from reference TRBV9 and TRBJ1-1, is DSGVTQTPKHLITATGQRVTLRCSPRSGDLSVYWYQQSLDQGLQFLIQYYNGEERAKGNILERFSAQQFPDLHSELNLSSLELGDSALYFCASSEANWWAPNTEAFFGQGTRLTVV.

This clone was seen a single time. V is TRBV30 and J is TRBJ2-5; tentatively, D is TRBD2 (5 bases). The end of the DNA fits TRBJ2-7 better, so the J call may be wrong. CDR1 and CDR2 (germline): GTSNPN, SVGIG (reference sequence). CDR3 size: 14 residues. CDR3: CAWSVLDSSYEQYF. In nucleotides, the CDR3 is TGTGCCTGGAGTGTACTGGACTCGAGCTACGAGCAGTACTTC.

The genes are TRBV11-3 and TRBJ2-1; D is unclear. V was shortened by 5 bases and J by 1 base, with 18 bases between the two germline ends. CDR1 SGHNT and CDR2 YENEEA come from the germline V gene. The CDR3 runs 17 residues. The CDR3 here is CASSQTLKSASYNEQFF. The CDR3 DNA reads TGTGCCAGCAGCCAAACCCTAAAAAGCGCTTCCTACAATGAGCAGTTCTTC. Variable domain in full (rest from reference TRBV11-3 and TRBJ2-1): EAGVVQSPRYKIIEKKQPVAFWCNPISGHNTLYWYLQNLGQGPELLIRYENEEAVDDSQLPKDRFSAERLKGVDSTLKIQPAELGDSAVYLCASSQTLKSASYNEQFFGPGTRLTVL.

V is TRBV5-6 and J is TRBJ1-5; D is uncertain. V dropped 0 bases and J dropped 0 bases, with 10 bases sitting between them. Germline V lookup: CDR1 SGHDT, CDR2 YYEEEE. The CDR3 totals 16 residues. DNA for the CDR3: TGTGCCAGCAGCTTGGCCGGAGGGTATAGCAATCAGCCCCAGCATTTT. Translation: CASSLAGGYSNQPQHF.

The chain combines TRBV5-6 with TRBJ1-1; D is uncertain. Germline CDR1 and CDR2: SGHDT and YYEEEE. The CDR3 loop spans 15 amino acids. Trimming stripped 6 bases from V and 4 bases from J, with 19 bases between. CDR3 sequence reads: CASNPVGSWSTEAFF. DNA of the CDR3: TGTGCCAGCAACCCAGTTGGGTCGTGGAGCACTGAAGCTTTCTTT.

The rearrangement links TRBV11-2 to TRBJ1-5; D uncertain. The CDR3 contains 13 residues. V was shortened by 2 bases and J by 4 bases, with 6 bases between the two germline ends. Per germline, CDR1 SGHAT and CDR2 FQNNGV. The CDR3 protein is CASSLYLNQPQHF. The CDR3 bases are TGTGCCAGCAGCTTATATCTGAATCAGCCCCAGCATTTT. Filled out from reference TRBV11-2 and TRBJ1-5, the complete variable domain reads EAGVAQSPRYKIIEKRQSVAFWCNPISGHATLYWYQQILGQGPKLLIQFQNNGVVDDSQLPKDRFSAERLKGVDSTLKIQPAKLEDSAVYLCASSLYLNQPQHFGDGTRLSIL.